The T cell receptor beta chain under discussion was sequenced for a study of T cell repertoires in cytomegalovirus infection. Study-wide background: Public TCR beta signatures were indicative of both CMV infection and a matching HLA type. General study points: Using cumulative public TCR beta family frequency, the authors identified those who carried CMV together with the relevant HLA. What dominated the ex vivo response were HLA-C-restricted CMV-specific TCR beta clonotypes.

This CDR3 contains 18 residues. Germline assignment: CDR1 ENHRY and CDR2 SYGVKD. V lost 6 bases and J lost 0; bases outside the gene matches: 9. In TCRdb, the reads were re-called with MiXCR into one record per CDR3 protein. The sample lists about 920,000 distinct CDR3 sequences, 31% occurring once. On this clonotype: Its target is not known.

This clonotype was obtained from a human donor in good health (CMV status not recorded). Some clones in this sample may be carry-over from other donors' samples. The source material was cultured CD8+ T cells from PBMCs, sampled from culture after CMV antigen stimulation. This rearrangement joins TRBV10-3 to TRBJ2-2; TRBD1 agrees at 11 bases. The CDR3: CAIRTTGTGGSNTGELFF. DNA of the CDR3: TGTGCCATCAGGACGACCGGGACAGGGGGGTCGAACACCGGGGAGCTGTTTTTT.